This entry lists 27 T cell receptor beta chains sequenced from one sample in a study of blood T cell repertoires in COVID-19. Clones were sequenced by immunoSEQ multiplex PCR, and TCRdb holds only the in-frame ones, with some missing. The sample lists some 240,000 clones, nearly 90% occurring once. What was sequenced was peripheral blood. The receptors stem from an older woman with COVID-19, enrolled during active disease.

Turning to this clone: Other DNA sequences within the sample encode an identical CDR3. The chain carries TRBV29-1 and TRBJ1-5; 7 bases fit TRBD1. The CDR3 spans 13 residues. Unmatched junction bases numbered 3, after V lost 4 bases and J lost 3 bases. Germline CDR1 SQVTM, CDR2 ANQGSEA. DNA for the CDR3: TGCAGCGTTGCCACAGGGGTCAATCAGCCCCAGCATTTT. Translated, it gives CSVATGVNQPQHF.

This clone has only one observation. The CDR3 protein is CASRTDISGNTIYF. CDR3 nucleotide sequence: TGTGCCAGCAGGACGGACATTTCTGGAAACACCATATATTTT. The chain combines TRBV6-5 with TRBJ1-3; TRBD1 might be the D (5 bases). Trimming removed 6 bases at V and 1 base at J, with 10 bases between. Germline CDR1 and CDR2: MNHEY and SVGAGI. This CDR3 comprises 14 residues.

This clone was recorded only once. The J gene is TRBJ1-1, the V gene TRBV7-2, with D possibly matching TRBD1 (5 bases). CDR1 and CDR2 (germline): SGHTA, FQGNSA. Between the trimmed V and J ends, which lost 1 base and 1 base, there was a span of 10 bases. This CDR3 comprises 15 residues. The CDR3 coding sequence is TGTGCCAGCAGCTTAGAGGCGGGGGAGAACACTGAAGCTTTCTTT. Protein product: CASSLEAGENTEAFF.

V is TRBV5-1 and J is TRBJ1-4; possible D gene TRBD1, 6 bases. Germline V lookup: CDR1 SGHRS, CDR2 YFSETQ. This CDR3 is 15 amino acids long. V lost 5 bases and J lost 7, with 18 bases in between. Here the CDR3 DNA reads TGCGCCAGCAGGGGGGCGGACTTTGAGGGTGAAAAACTGTTTTTT. Amino acid sequence: CASRGADFEGEKLFF.

This chain connects TRBV5-5 to TRBJ1-2; D call uncertain. The CDR3 runs 14 residues. V gave up 4 bases and J gave up 0 bases, with 10 bases separating them. The germline gives CDR1 SGHKS, CDR2 YYEKEE (reference sequence). CDR3 sequence reads: CASSQTTTNYGYTF. The CDR3 bases are TGTGCCAGCAGCCAAACGACAACTAACTATGGCTACACCTTC.

The rearrangement joins TRBV7-6 to TRBJ2-1, with a weak D call TRBD1 (7 bases). Trimming left V 1 base short and J 1 base short, with 17 bases between. CDR3 size: 18 residues. The germline gives CDR1 SGHVS, CDR2 FNYEAQ. The CDR3 reads CASSLGGRGTVSYNEQFF. CDR3 DNA: TGTGCCAGCAGCTTAGGGGGTCGGGGGACAGTATCCTACAATGAGCAGTTCTTC. The whole variable domain, filled in from reference TRBV7-6 and TRBJ2-1, reads GAGVSQSPRYKVTKRGQDVALRCDPISGHVSLYWYRQALGQGPEFLTYFNYEAQQDKSGLPNDRFSAERPEGSISTLTIQRTEQRDSAMYRCASSLGGRGTVSYNEQFFGPGTRLTVL.

A note on this clone: This specimen includes other DNA sequences encoding the same CDR3. The chain is built from TRBV15 and TRBJ1-5; D uncertain. V was pared by 0 bases and J by 6 bases, with 6 bases between. The germline V gene encodes CDR1 LNHNV and CDR2 YYDKDF (reference sequence). This CDR3 is 13 amino acids long. The CDR3 is CATSRDTGQPQHF. The CDR3, as DNA: TGTGCCACCAGCAGAGATACGGGTCAGCCCCAGCATTTT.

The CDR3: CASSEALTGANYGYTF. CDR3 nucleotides: TGTGCCAGCAGTGAAGCCCTGACAGGGGCTAACTATGGCTACACCTTC. V is TRBV6-1 and J is TRBJ1-2; 8 bases map to TRBD1. Trimming removed 0 bases from V and 0 bases from J; junction bases left unmatched: 3. The germline V gene encodes CDR1 MNHNS and CDR2 SASEGT. The CDR3 runs to 16 residues.

This chain connects TRBV12-3 or TRBV12-4 to TRBJ1-1; D is ambiguous. The CDR3 contains 11 residues. With 6 bases removed from V and 2 bases from J, the gap between germline ends came to 4 bases. The CDR3 nucleotides are TGTGCCAGCAGCGGTAACACTGAAGCTTTCTTT. Its translation is CASSGNTEAFF.

V is TRBV11-3 and J is TRBJ2-7; D is undetermined. The V end was cut by 0 bases, the J end by 5 bases, with 8 bases between. Germline CDR1 is SGHNT and CDR2 is YENEEA. The CDR3 loop spans 13 amino acids. CDR3 amino acids: CASSLDQAHEQYF. CDR3 DNA sequence: TGTGCCAGCAGCTTAGATCAGGCCCACGAGCAGTACTTC.

In nucleotides, the CDR3 is TGCAGCGTTGAGGGACAGGGAGGACAGCCCCAGCATTTT. Translated: CSVEGQGGQPQHF. The V and J genes are TRBV29-1 and TRBJ1-5; 9 nucleotides align to TRBD1. V shed 3 bases and J 7 bases; nucleotides not matched to a gene: 4. The CDR3 loop spans 13 amino acids. Germline assignment: CDR1 SQVTM and CDR2 ANQGSEA.

The V gene is TRBV5-5, the J gene TRBJ1-5; the D gene is possibly TRBD1 (5 bases). Germline CDR1 SGHKS, CDR2 YYEKEE (reference sequence). The CDR3 totals 18 residues. With 0 bases removed from V and 0 bases from J, the gap between germline ends came to 16 bases. The CDR3 DNA reads as TGTGCCAGCAGCTTGGACAGTCCTTCTGGACATAGCAATCAGCCCCAGCATTTT. It translates to CASSLDSPSGHSNQPQHF.

This chain joins TRBV9 and TRBJ2-5; D remains ambiguous. The ends were cut back, 1 base at V and 1 base at J, with 8 bases in the middle. Germline-derived CDR1 and CDR2 are SGDLS and YYNGEE. The CDR3 contains 14 residues. The CDR3 DNA reads as TGTGCCAGCAGCGTAAACCCGGGCCAAGAGACCCAGTACTTC. It codes for CASSVNPGQETQYF.

The V call is TRBV9, the J call TRBJ1-1; 9 nucleotides line up with TRBD1. V gave up 2 bases and J gave up 0 bases; unmatched junction bases: 8. Germline-derived CDR1 and CDR2 are SGDLS and YYNGEE. This CDR3 is 17 amino acids long. CDR3 protein: CASSVEGQGLVNTEAFF. The CDR3, as DNA: TGTGCCAGCAGCGTTGAGGGACAGGGCCTGGTGAACACTGAAGCTTTCTTT.

This clone has only a few counts. V and J are TRBV3-1 (or the pseudogene TRBV3-2) and TRBJ2-7, with TRBD2 matching over 16 bases. CDR3 length: 16 amino acids. Per germline, CDR1 LGHDT and CDR2 YNNKEL (reference sequence). Trimming removed 4 bases from V and 2 bases from J; junction bases left unmatched: 2. CDR3 amino acids: CASSLGTSGGAYEQYF. The CDR3 nucleotides are TGTGCCAGCAGCCTCGGGACTAGCGGGGGGGCCTACGAGCAGTACTTC.

V is TRBV30 and J is TRBJ2-2; 10 nucleotides align to TRBD2. The CDR3 is made up of 14 amino acids. CDR1 is GTSNPN, CDR2 SVGIG, per germline (reference sequence). The trim removed 6 bases at V and 3 bases at J, leaving 4 bases unmatched. The CDR3 spells CACSGGIDTGELFF. The CDR3 DNA reads as TGTGCCTGTAGCGGGGGGATTGACACCGGGGAGCTGTTTTTT. The whole variable domain, remainder taken from reference TRBV30 and TRBJ2-2, is SQTIHQWPATLVQPVGSPLSLECTVEGTSNPNLYWYRQAAGRGLQLLFYSVGIGQISSEVPQNLSASRPQDRQFILSSKKLLLSDSGFYLCACSGGIDTGELFFGEGSRLTVL.

The chain links TRBV10-3 to TRBJ1-1, with D perhaps TRBD1 (5 bases). Trimming took 6 bases from V and 3 from J, leaving 14 bases between them. CDR1 is ENHRY, CDR2 SYGVKD, per germline. The CDR3 runs 14 residues. The CDR3 reads CAISAAGRDTEAFF. The CDR3 DNA follows: TGTGCCATCAGCGCCGCCGGCAGGGACACTGAAGCTTTCTTT.

V and J are TRBV5-8 and TRBJ1-1, with a weak D call TRBD1 (6 bases). The CDR3 covers 14 residues. Germline V gives CDR1 SGHTS, CDR2 YDEGEE. Deletions cut 4 bases from V and 4 bases from J, with 14 bases between. The CDR3 spells CASSPGQGITEAFF. The CDR3 nucleotides are TGTGCCAGCAGCCCAGGGCAGGGGATCACTGAAGCTTTCTTT.

This clone was detected only once. The chain recombines TRBV10-1 with TRBJ2-7; a possible D gene is TRBD1 (6 bases). V was shortened by 6 bases and J by 4 bases, with 13 bases between the two germline ends. The CDR3 length is 13 residues. Germline assignment: CDR1 WNHNN and CDR2 SYGVQD (reference sequence). CDR3 protein: CASSPGAIYEQYF. CDR3 sequence (DNA): TGCGCCAGCAGCCCAGGGGCGATTTACGAGCAGTACTTC.

V and J are TRBV11-2 and TRBJ2-6, with 7 bases identical to TRBD2. The germline gives CDR1 SGHAT, CDR2 FQNNGV. Germline trimming cut 3 bases from V and 8 bases from J; bases unmatched to any gene: 7. The CDR3 loop spans 15 amino acids. CDR3 protein: CASSLGGRGTNVLTF. DNA of the CDR3: TGTGCCAGCAGCTTGGGGGGGAGAGGGACCAACGTCCTGACTTTC.

This chain connects TRBV6-2 or TRBV6-3 to TRBJ2-3; tentatively, D is TRBD2 (6 bases). The CDR3 covers 17 residues. The germline V gene encodes CDR1 MNHEY and CDR2 SVGEGT. V shed 2 bases and J shed 0 bases, with 15 bases lying between them. The CDR3 protein is CASSYQEWRGSTDTQYF. Written as DNA, the CDR3 is TGTGCCAGCAGTTACCAGGAGTGGCGGGGAAGCACAGATACGCAGTATTTT.

The chain joins TRBV7-9 to TRBJ2-5; TRBD2 agrees at 12 bases. The CDR3 length is 16 residues. Looked up from germline, CDR1 is SEHNR and CDR2 is FQNEAQ (reference sequence). J lost 2 bases, V lost 5 bases, and 6 bases had no gene match. The CDR3 region is CASSPALAGGQETQYF. The CDR3 nucleotides read TGTGCCAGCAGCCCAGCCCTAGCGGGGGGGCAAGAGACCCAGTACTTC.

The rearrangement uses TRBV7-2 and TRBJ2-5; possibly TRBD2 for D (6 bases). The V gene's germline CDR1 is SGHTA and CDR2 FQGNSA. Trimming stripped 0 bases from V and 7 bases from J, with 21 bases between. The CDR3 has 17 amino acids. CDR3 sequence: CASSLAGGLREMGTQYF. The CDR3 coding sequence is TGTGCCAGCAGCTTAGCGGGCGGACTAAGGGAAATGGGGACCCAGTACTTC.

The J gene is TRBJ1-6, the V gene TRBV6-5; D is possibly TRBD1 (6 bases). This CDR3 has 14 residues. Germline assignment: CDR1 MNHEY and CDR2 SVGAGI. Trimming left V 5 bases short and J 6 bases short, with 11 bases between. For the CDR3, the DNA is TGTGCCAGCAGTAGGACAGCACCTAATTCACCCCTCCACTTT. Amino acid sequence: CASSRTAPNSPLHF.

This sequence joins TRBV6-5 and TRBJ2-3; TRBD2 matches at 9 bases. After removal of 2 bases from V and 2 bases from J, the junction contained 2 bases not matched to a gene. The CDR3 extends over 15 amino acids. Looked up from germline, CDR1 is MNHEY and CDR2 is SVGAGI. The CDR3 spells CASSYERGDTDTQYF. The CDR3 nucleotides are TGTGCCAGCAGTTACGAGCGGGGGGACACAGATACGCAGTATTTT.

This chain links TRBV11-2 with TRBJ2-3; 14 nucleotides agree with TRBD2. There are 20 residues in the CDR3. Per germline, CDR1 SGHAT and CDR2 FQNNGV. Trimming removed 0 bases from V and 3 bases from J; junction bases left unmatched: 11. The CDR3 DNA follows: TGTGCCAGCAGCTTAGACCTCGGGACTAGCGGGGGTCCCGAGACAGATACGCAGTATTTT. Translation gives CASSLDLGTSGGPETDTQYF.

This clone was picked up a small number of times. This sequence joins TRBV9 and TRBJ1-2; D unclear. The germline V gene encodes CDR1 SGDLS and CDR2 YYNGEE. With 0 bases removed from V and 3 bases from J, the gap between germline ends came to 21 bases. CDR3 size: 18 residues. For the CDR3, the DNA is TGTGCCAGCAGCGTAGATGGGCACGGGGTTGCTGCTTACTATGGCTACACCTTC. This translates into CASSVDGHGVAAYYGYTF.